Listed here is a single TCR beta chain. The antigen remains unidentified. The source of the sample is a study of T-cell memory formation after mild COVID-19. The J segment lost 4 bases and the V segment lost 1 base, leaving 5 bases of the junction unmatched. This CDR3 is 15 amino acids long. Germline assignment: CDR1 SGDLS and CDR2 YYNGEE. Constant-segment primers and 5'RACE yielded cDNA libraries for TCR alpha and TCR beta, each carrying sample barcodes and UMIs. TCRdb analysed the 5' RACE reads with MiXCR anew, one entry per CDR3 protein. The data hold 200,000 to 250,000 distinct CDR3 sequences, with roughly 10% observed a single time. Study-wide results and caveats: Shrinking CD4+ clones were chiefly CM and EM; CD8+ ones were chiefly EMRA. Clones shrinking from day 15 to 85 showed even CD4/CD8 mixes; later expanders tilted CD4+.

The clonotype was recovered from a man between 18 and 29 years old who had mild COVID-19 (a few samples of this study predate the infection). Cell type and time point are not known. Sequenced material: PBMCs or a T cell subset sorted from them (not recorded which). The chain combines TRBV9 with TRBJ2-4; TRBD2 agrees at 7 bases. CDR3 coding DNA: TGTGCCAGCAGCGTATACGGGGGACTAAAAAACATTCAGTACTTC. It is translated as CASSVYGGLKNIQYF.